This T cell receptor beta chain was retrieved from a study of blood T cell repertoires in COVID-19. About the study: Donors in the United States, Italy and Spain gave samples during acute or convalescent COVID-19. The analysed material was cDNA or gDNA that came from T cells, B-cell-depleted T cells, or PBMCs.

Methods used by the authors: The authors estimated nucleated cell counts from reference gene primer amplification. The table came from immunoSEQ multiplex PCR; TCRdb's copy has only in-frame clones and leaves some out. V and J calls plus clone size are reproduced from that table; the DNA served to infer D and trimming. The data show approximately 200,000 clones, about 85% seen once. V was shortened by 2 bases and J by 0 bases, with 4 bases between the two germline ends. Germline values: CDR1 ENHRY, CDR2 SYGVKD. This CDR3 is 13 amino acids long. This clone has a handful of counts. The clonotype was recovered from a young man with acute or convalescent COVID-19. The chain is built from TRBV10-3 and TRBJ1-1; D is uncertain. The specimen was peripheral blood. Here the CDR3 reads CAISERVNTEAFF. The CDR3 bases are TGTGCCATCAGTGAGAGAGTGAACACTGAAGCTTTCTTT.